The 3 T cell receptor beta chains given below trace back to one sample, sequenced in a study of T cell responses to AZD1222 COVID-19 vaccine. TCRdb keeps only in-frame clones here, not all; method: immunoSEQ multiplex PCR. The repertoire consists of just under 150,000 clones, with roughly 90% occurring once and the leading ten covering roughly 5.4%. Sequenced material: peripheral blood, taken 28 days after the second dose of the MenACWY control vaccine. The receptors stem from an adult who received the MenACWY meningococcal vaccine as a control.

This sequence joins TRBV7-9 and TRBJ1-4; D ambiguous. The germline V and J ends were trimmed by 2 bases and 0 bases, with 4 bases remaining between them. Germline-derived CDR1 and CDR2 are SEHNR and FQNEAQ (reference sequence). This CDR3 contains 14 residues. CDR3 loop: CASSLSTTNEKLFF. CDR3 nucleotide sequence: TGTGCCAGCAGCTTATCTACAACTAATGAAAAACTGTTTTTT.

The V gene is TRBV5-6, the J gene TRBJ1-3; D unclear. Germline CDR1 and CDR2: SGHDT and YYEEEE. The germline V and J ends were trimmed by 1 base and 0 bases, with 8 bases remaining between them. The CDR3 totals 15 residues. CDR3 in amino acids: CASSLNEVSGNTIYF. CDR3 in DNA: TGTGCCAGCAGCTTGAATGAGGTCTCTGGAAACACCATATATTTT.

This rearrangement joins TRBV11-3 to TRBJ1-2, with a weak D call TRBD1 (5 bases). The germline V gene has CDR1 SGHNT and CDR2 YENEEA. Trimming cost V 6 bases and J 4 bases, with 9 bases left between them. The CDR3 contains 12 residues. The CDR3 DNA reads TGTGCCAGCAGTTGGGACGGCTATGGCTACACCTTC. This codes for CASSWDGYGYTF. Full variable domain (rest looked up from reference TRBV11-3 and TRBJ1-2): EAGVVQSPRYKIIEKKQPVAFWCNPISGHNTLYWYLQNLGQGPELLIRYENEEAVDDSQLPKDRFSAERLKGVDSTLKIQPAELGDSAVYLCASSWDGYGYTFGSGTRLTVV.